The T cell receptor beta chain described here comes from a study of shared clonotypes between healthy human individuals. Each unsorted PBMC replicate got 300 ng genomic DNA, around 30,000 genomes. What was sequenced on ten immunoSEQ deep assay plates was unsorted PBMC DNA. The assay was immunoSEQ multiplex PCR, and TCRdb's table has in-frame clones only and misses some. This sample has roughly 510,000 clones, with about 75% found just once. A single count supports this clone. Donation came from healthy HIV-negative adults that had no recent acute infections or vaccinations. Germline V gives CDR1 SEHNR, CDR2 FQNEAQ (reference sequence). The CDR3 is 14 amino acids. The V end lost 5 bases, the J end lost 8 bases, and 16 bases lay between the germline ends.

The sequence came from a woman aged 40 to 50 in good health. Some clones in this sample may be carry-over from other donors' samples. Specimen: PBMCs. The chain joins TRBV7-9 to TRBJ2-1; D may correspond to TRBD1 or TRBD2 (6 bases each). This CDR3 reads CASSDRFGGDEQFF. For the CDR3, the DNA is TGTGCCAGCAGCGACAGGTTCGGGGGAGATGAGCAGTTCTTC.